This T cell receptor (beta chain) comes out of a study of shared clonotypes between healthy human individuals. With respect to this clone: The antigen is undetermined.

At deep level, the assay was performed. Some clones are missing from TCRdb's copy, which holds only in-frame ones; the method was immunoSEQ multiplex PCR. The profile shows hundreds of thousands of clones, 74% of them singletons. Study-level findings and limits: In general, naive subsets displayed greater estimated richness than memory subsets did.

The germline gives CDR1 LNHNV, CDR2 YYDKDF (reference sequence). Trimming took 1 base from V and 0 from J, leaving 7 bases between them. The CDR3 has 15 residues. The sequence derives from a woman in her twenties or thirties in good health. The chain combines TRBV15 with TRBJ1-3; possible D gene TRBD1, 5 bases. Sequencing was done on a sample of memory CD4+ T cells sorted from blood. Documented subset: CD45RA-negative fraction. The CDR3 is CATSRGQNSGNTIYF. For the CDR3, the DNA is TGTGCCACCAGCAGAGGACAGAACTCTGGAAACACCATATATTTT.